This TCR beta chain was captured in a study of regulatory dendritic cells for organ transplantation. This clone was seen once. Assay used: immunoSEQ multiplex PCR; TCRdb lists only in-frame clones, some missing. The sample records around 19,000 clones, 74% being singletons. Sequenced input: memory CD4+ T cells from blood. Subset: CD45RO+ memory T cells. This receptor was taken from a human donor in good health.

CDR3 in amino acids: CAISEFSTGTGAGYTQYF. The CDR3, as DNA: TGTGCCATCAGTGAGTTTTCCACCGGGACAGGGGCCGGGTATACGCAGTATTTT. The V and J genes are TRBV10-3 and TRBJ2-3; 10 bases line up with TRBD1. The J segment lost 7 bases and the V segment lost 1 base, leaving 14 bases of the junction unmatched. This CDR3 is built from 18 residues. CDR1 is ENHRY, CDR2 SYGVKD, per germline.